This TCR beta chain was recorded in a study of control samples from healthy donors and cancer patients. The repertoire was sequenced with immunoSEQ multiplex PCR; TCRdb's copy has only in-frame clones and lacks some. The data show some 57,000 clones, roughly 95% seen once. This CDR3 is built from 17 residues. The specimen sequenced was blood. This clonotype was sampled from a man aged 30 to 39 in good health. The chain couples TRBV21-1 to TRBJ2-2; TRBD1, the table's D call, lacks a check against the DNA. TRBV21-1 is labeled a pseudogene. The CDR3 nucleotides are TGTGCCAGCAGCACCCTCCGGGACAGGGGGCACACCGGGGAGCTGTTTTTT. Encoded protein: CASSTLRDRGHTGELFF.